This T cell receptor (beta chain) was observed in a study of blood T cells in healthy people across ages. Alongside a J-beta primer mix, a sample-barcoded 5' primer served in a second PCR lasting about 7 to 11 cycles. Each CDR3 protein is one row after TCRdb ran MiXCR on the 5' RACE reads. The table lists approximately 790,000 distinct CDR3 sequences, approximately 59% of them singletons, with roughly 26% in the top ten. About this clonotype: Its antigen is not identified.

Study-wide results and limits: Greater diversity and more naive CD4+ cells were seen in long-lived donors than in aged donors. Any conclusive comparison of naive versus antigen-experienced cells was prevented by using unsorted PBMCs. Not knowing donor CMV status may have confounded expanded clonotype changes. Naive T cell percentage strongly correlated with TCR beta diversity.

The origin of this receptor is a man in his thirties or forties in good health. Specimen: blood.

Here the CDR3 DNA reads TGTGCCAGCATCCCCCTCACCGCGGGGGGCAATCAGCCCCAGCATTTT. Protein: CASIPLTAGGNQPQHF. The chain uses TRBV27 and TRBJ1-5; D is perhaps TRBD1 (5 bases). CDR1 and CDR2 (germline): MNHEY, SMNVEV (reference sequence). The length of the CDR3 is 16 residues. V was pared by 7 bases and J by 2 bases, with 18 bases between.